This entry lists 2 T cell receptor beta chains sequenced from one sample in a study of T-cell reconstitution after alpha-beta-depleted transplantation in children. The library targeted TCRbeta and was prepared with unique molecular identifiers. TCRdb used MiXCR to reprocess the PCR reads, holding one entry per CDR3 protein. The sample consists of approximately 420,000 distinct CDR3 sequences, around 9.9% of them appearing once. This material consisted of PBMCs from the stem cell graft donor, taken from the stem cell graft. Source of these receptors: a human donor who donated a stem cell graft to a child with acute myeloid leukemia.

The chain combines TRBV12-5 with TRBJ1-1, with TRBD1 as a possible D gene (5 bases). The germline V gene encodes CDR1 LGHNT and CDR2 FRNRAP. The CDR3 runs 13 residues. With 1 base removed from V and 10 bases from J, the gap between germline ends came to 13 bases. The chain's CDR3 is CASGLAQGFGAFF. CDR3 sequence (DNA): TGTGCTAGTGGTTTGGCGCAGGGTTTCGGAGCTTTCTTT.

There are a few counts of this clonotype. The chain employs TRBV20-1 and TRBJ2-5, with 7 bases that match TRBD2. Germline loops: CDR1 DFQATT, CDR2 SNEGSKA (reference sequence). The CDR3 totals 16 residues. V trimming: 0 bases; J trimming: 6 bases; junction bases outside the gene matches: 13. The DNA for the CDR3 is TGCAGTGCTAGAGACCCCGGGGAGGGACCTCAAAAGACCCAGTACTTC. It encodes CSARDPGEGPQKTQYF.